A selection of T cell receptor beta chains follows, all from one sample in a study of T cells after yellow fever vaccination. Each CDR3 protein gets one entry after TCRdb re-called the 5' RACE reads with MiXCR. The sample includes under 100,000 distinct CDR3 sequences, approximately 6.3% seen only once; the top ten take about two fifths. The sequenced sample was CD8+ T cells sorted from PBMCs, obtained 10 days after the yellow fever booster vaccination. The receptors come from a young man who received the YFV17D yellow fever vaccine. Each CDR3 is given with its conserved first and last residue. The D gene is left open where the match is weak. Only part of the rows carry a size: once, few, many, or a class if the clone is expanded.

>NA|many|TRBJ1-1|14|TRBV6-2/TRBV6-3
CASSYSRGNTEAFF
TGTGCCAGCAGTTACTCCCGGGGGAACACTGAAGCTTTCTTT
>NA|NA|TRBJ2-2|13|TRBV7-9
CASRPPGTGELFF
TGTGCCAGCAGACCGCCGGGGACCGGGGAGCTGTTTTTT
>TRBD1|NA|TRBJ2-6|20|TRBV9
CASSSKERGQSLSGANVLTF
TGTGCCAGCAGCTCGAAGGAGAGGGGACAGTCCCTTTCTGGGGCCAACGTCCTGACTTTC
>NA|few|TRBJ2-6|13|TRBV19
CASSISGANVLTF
TGTGCCAGTAGTATATCTGGGGCCAACGTCCTGACTTTC
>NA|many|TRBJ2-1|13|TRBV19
CASSWGSYNEQFF
TGTGCCAGTAGTTGGGGCTCCTACAATGAGCAGTTCTTC
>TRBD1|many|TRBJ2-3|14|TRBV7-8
CASSTRTGRNTQYF
TGCGCCAGCAGCACCCGGACAGGGAGGAATACGCAGTATTTT
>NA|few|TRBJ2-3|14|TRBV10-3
CAITSGGATDTQYF
TGTGCCATTACCTCAGGGGGGGCTACAGATACGCAGTATTTT
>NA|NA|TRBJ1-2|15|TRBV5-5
CASRPWDGVDYGYTF
TGTGCCAGCAGACCCTGGGACGGAGTGGACTATGGCTACACCTTC
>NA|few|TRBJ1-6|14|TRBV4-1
CASSQDREGSPLHF
TGCGCCAGCAGCCAAGACCGTGAGGGCTCACCCCTCCACTTT
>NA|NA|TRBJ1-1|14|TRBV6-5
CASSYSKGNTEAFF
TGTGCCAGCAGTTACTCGAAAGGGAACACTGAAGCTTTCTTT
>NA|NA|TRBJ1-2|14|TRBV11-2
CASSLVGGTYGYTF
TGTGCCAGCAGCTTAGTCGGGGGAACCTATGGCTACACCTTC
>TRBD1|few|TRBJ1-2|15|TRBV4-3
CASTEDRASNYGYTF
TGCGCCAGCACCGAAGACAGGGCTTCTAACTATGGCTACACCTTC
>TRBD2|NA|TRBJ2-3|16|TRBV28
CASSLGGAGETDTQYF
TGTGCCAGCAGTTTAGGGGGAGCGGGGGAAACAGATACGCAGTATTTT
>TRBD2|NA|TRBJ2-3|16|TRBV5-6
CASSLYKRGLTDTQYF
TGTGCCAGCAGCTTGTATAAGCGGGGACTCACAGATACGCAGTATTTT
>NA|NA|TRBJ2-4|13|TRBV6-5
CASSYSSASIQYF
TGTGCCAGCAGTTACTCAAGTGCTTCCATTCAGTACTTC
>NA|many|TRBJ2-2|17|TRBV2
CASSDSFTGTSPGELFF
TGTGCCAGCAGTGACTCTTTCACCGGGACCTCCCCCGGGGAGCTGTTTTTT
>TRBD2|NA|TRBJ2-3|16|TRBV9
CASSLGGTSTTDTQYF
TGTGCCAGCAGCCTTGGGGGGACTAGCACGACGGATACGCAGTATTTT
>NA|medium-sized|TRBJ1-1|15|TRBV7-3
CASSHSGGLNTEAFF
TGTGCCAGCAGCCACAGTGGCGGCCTTAACACTGAAGCTTTCTTT
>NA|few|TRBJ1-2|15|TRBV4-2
CASSQDRGQLYGYTF
TGTGCCAGCAGCCAAGATAGGGGACAACTCTATGGCTACACCTTC
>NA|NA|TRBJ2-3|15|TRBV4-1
CASSHPRGVEDTQYF
TGCGCCAGCAGCCATCCTAGGGGGGTTGAAGATACGCAGTATTTT
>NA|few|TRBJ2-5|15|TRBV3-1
CASSQRGAAQETQYF
TGTGCCAGCAGCCAGCGGGGTGCCGCCCAAGAGACCCAGTACTTC
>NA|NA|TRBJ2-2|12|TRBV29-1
CSVKLGTGELFF
TGCAGCGTTAAGCTGGGGACCGGGGAGCTGTTTTTT
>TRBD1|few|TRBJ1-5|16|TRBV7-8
CASSTPLLGGYQPQHF
TGTGCCAGCAGCACCCCCTTGTTAGGGGGCTATCAGCCCCAGCATTTT
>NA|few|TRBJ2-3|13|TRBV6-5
CASSHGRADTQYF
TGTGCCAGCAGCCACGGGCGTGCAGATACGCAGTATTTT
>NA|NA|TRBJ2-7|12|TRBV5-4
CAWAGDSYEQYF
TGTGCCTGGGCCGGGGACTCCTACGAGCAGTACTTC
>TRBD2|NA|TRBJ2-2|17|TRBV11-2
CASSFRFGLAVTGELFF
TGTGCCAGCAGCTTCAGATTCGGACTAGCGGTCACCGGGGAGCTGTTTTTT
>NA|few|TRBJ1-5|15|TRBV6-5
CASSQTAYSGGAQHF
TGTGCCAGCAGCCAGACAGCCTATTCGGGAGGGGCCCAGCATTTT
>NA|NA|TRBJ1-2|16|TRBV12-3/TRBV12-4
CASRGLLGSQNYRYTF
TGTGCCAGCAGGGGGCTTTTAGGCAGCCAGAACTATCGCTACACCTTC
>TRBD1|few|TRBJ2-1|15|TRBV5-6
CASTTGGLSYNEQFF
TGTGCCAGCACAACAGGGGGCTTGTCCTACAATGAGCAGTTCTTC
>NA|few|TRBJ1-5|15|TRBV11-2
CASSLEGYSNQPQHF
TGTGCCAGCAGCTTAGAGGGGTATAGCAATCAGCCCCAGCATTTT
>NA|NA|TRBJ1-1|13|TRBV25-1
CASRWGSGTEAFF
TGTGCCAGCAGGTGGGGGAGTGGAACTGAAGCTTTCTTT
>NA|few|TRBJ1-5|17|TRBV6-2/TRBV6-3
CASRHRLGGDSNQPQHF
TGTGCCAGCAGGCACCGACTGGGGGGCGATAGCAATCAGCCCCAGCATTTT
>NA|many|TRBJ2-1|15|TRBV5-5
CASSLDIGALNEQFF
TGTGCCAGCAGCTTGGATATCGGGGCGTTGAATGAGCAGTTCTTC
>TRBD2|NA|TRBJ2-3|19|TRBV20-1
CSAREGLAGVIVGTDTQYF
TGCAGTGCTAGAGAGGGACTAGCGGGGGTTATTGTAGGCACAGATACGCAGTATTTT
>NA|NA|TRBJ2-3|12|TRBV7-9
CASSLARDTQYF
TGTGCCAGCAGCTTAGCCCGGGATACGCAGTATTTT
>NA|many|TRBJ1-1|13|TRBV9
CASSGGGGTEAFF
TGTGCCAGCAGCGGAGGGGGTGGCACTGAAGCTTTCTTT
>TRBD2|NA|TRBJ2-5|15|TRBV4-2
CASSLSGGAGETQYF
TGTGCCAGCAGCCTTAGCGGGGGGGCTGGTGAGACCCAGTACTTC
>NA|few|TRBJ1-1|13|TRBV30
CAWRIIVNTEAFF
TGTGCCTGGAGGATAATCGTGAACACTGAAGCTTTCTTT
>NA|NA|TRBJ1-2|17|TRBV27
CASSLAKNKGGNYGYTF
TGTGCCAGCAGTCTCGCAAAAAATAAGGGGGGAAACTATGGCTACACCTTC
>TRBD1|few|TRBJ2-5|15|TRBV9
CASSPAAGGRETQYF
TGTGCCAGCAGCCCCGCGGCAGGGGGTAGGGAGACCCAGTACTTC
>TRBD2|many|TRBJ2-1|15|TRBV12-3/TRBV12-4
CASSGGLAGEYEQFF
TGTGCCAGCAGTGGGGGACTAGCGGGGGAATATGAGCAGTTCTTC
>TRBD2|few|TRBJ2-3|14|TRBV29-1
CSVALAGEADTQYF
TGCAGCGTTGCCCTAGCGGGGGAGGCAGATACGCAGTATTTT
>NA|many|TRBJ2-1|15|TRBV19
CASSIEGGAYNEQFF
TGTGCCAGTAGTATTGAGGGGGGCGCCTACAATGAGCAGTTCTTC
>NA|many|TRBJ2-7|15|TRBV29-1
CSVEGLVDKADEQYF
TGCAGCGTTGAAGGACTCGTGGACAAGGCGGACGAGCAGTACTTC
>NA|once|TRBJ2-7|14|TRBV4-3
CASSHVPTAYEQYF
TGCGCCAGCAGCCATGTCCCGACGGCCTACGAGCAGTACTTC
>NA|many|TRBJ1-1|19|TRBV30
CAWSEQFKARTRWGTEAFF
TGTGCCTGGAGTGAACAGTTTAAGGCCAGGACGAGATGGGGCACTGAAGCTTTCTTT
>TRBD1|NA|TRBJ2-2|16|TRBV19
CASSITGTGYVGELFF
TGTGCCAGTAGTATAACGGGGACAGGGTACGTCGGGGAGCTGTTTTTT
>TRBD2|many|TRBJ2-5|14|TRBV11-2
CASTSGGAPETQYF
TGTGCCAGTACTAGCGGGGGGGCCCCGGAGACCCAGTACTTC
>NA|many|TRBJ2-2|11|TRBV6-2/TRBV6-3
CAIRGTGELFF
TGTGCCATCCGGGGCACCGGGGAGCTGTTTTTT
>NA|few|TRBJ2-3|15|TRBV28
CASSQDGASTDTQYF
TGTGCCAGCAGCCAGGACGGGGCTAGCACAGATACGCAGTATTTT
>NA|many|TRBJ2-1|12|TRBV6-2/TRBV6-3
CASSYLGQEQFF
TGTGCCAGCAGTTACCTCGGACAAGAGCAGTTCTTC